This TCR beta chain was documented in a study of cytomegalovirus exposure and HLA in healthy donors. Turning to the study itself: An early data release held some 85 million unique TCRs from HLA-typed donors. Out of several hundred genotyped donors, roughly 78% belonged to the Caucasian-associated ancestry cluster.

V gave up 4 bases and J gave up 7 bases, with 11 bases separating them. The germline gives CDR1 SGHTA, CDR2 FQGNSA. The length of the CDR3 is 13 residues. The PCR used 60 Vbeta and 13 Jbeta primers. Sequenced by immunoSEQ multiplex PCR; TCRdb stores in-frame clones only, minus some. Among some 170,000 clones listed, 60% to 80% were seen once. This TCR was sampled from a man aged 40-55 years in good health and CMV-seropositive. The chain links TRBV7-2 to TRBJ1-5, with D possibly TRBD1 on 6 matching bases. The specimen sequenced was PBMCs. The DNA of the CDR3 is TGTGCCAGCAGCTCCCGCAGGGGCCAGCCCCAGCATTTT. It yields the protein CASSSRRGQPQHF.